One T cell receptor (beta chain) is described in this entry. As yet, its antigen is unknown. Here immunoSEQ multiplex PCR was the method, and the copy in TCRdb shows in-frame clones only, minus some. The table records tens of thousands of clones, about 91% of them present only once. This entry is derived from a study of naive CD8 T cells in extremely preterm neonates. Study-level findings and limits: Term neonates about 0.4%, young children 0.03%, adults 0.01%; preterm neonates shared 2.5% to 3%. Preterm CDR3s were shorter than older groups', with fewer N additions and less trimming. Preterm neonates had significantly lower iChao1 richness than other age groups.

V was pared by 0 bases and J by 0 bases, with 3 bases between. The CDR3 runs to 15 residues. Germline CDR1 reads MGHRA; CDR2 reads YSYEKL. Extremely preterm deliveries at 23-27 weeks of gestation provided the preterm samples. Sorting kept Annexin V-negative CD3+CD8+CD45RA+CCR7+ naive T cells. Per sample, roughly 20,000 to 100,000 naive CD8+ cells were sorted. The sequencing input was naive CD8+ T cells from cord blood. The rearrangement joins TRBV4-1 to TRBJ2-6; no definite D call. This TCR came from a boy who was born preterm. CDR3 protein: CASSQELSGANVLTF. CDR3 coding DNA: TGCGCCAGCAGCCAAGAGCTCTCTGGGGCCAACGTCCTGACTTTC.